This TCR beta chain originates from a study of cytomegalovirus exposure and HLA in healthy donors. The PCR employed 60 Vbeta primers together with 13 Jbeta primers. Using immunoSEQ multiplex PCR, the repertoire was profiled, and TCRdb retains in-frame clones only, with some absent. The sample table includes some 60,000 clones. In the case of this clone: Its matching antigen is unknown.

This CDR3 has 13 amino acids. Germline assignment: CDR1 LGHNT and CDR2 FRNRAP. V dropped 6 bases and J dropped 6 bases, with 14 bases sitting between them. Study-level findings and limits: A later look showed TCR association rates differing by HLA locus, highest for DRB1 and lowest for HLA-C.

The chain links TRBV12-5 to TRBJ2-5; a weak D match, TRBD1 (6 bases). The sequenced sample was PBMCs. This TCR came from a man aged 25 to 45 in good health and CMV-seropositive. CDR3 region: CASGSWDKKTQYF. The DNA of the CDR3 is TGTGCTAGTGGCTCCTGGGACAAGAAGACCCAGTACTTC.